This T cell receptor (beta chain) was sequenced during a study of immune evolution from preneoplasia to lung adenocarcinoma. CDR1 and CDR2 (germline): MGHDK, SYGVNS. This CDR3 is built from 13 residues. The V gene lost 5 bases and the J gene lost 4 bases, with 11 bases spanning the gap. The repertoire was sequenced with immunoSEQ multiplex PCR; TCRdb's copy has only in-frame clones and lacks some. The sample carries around 6,000 clones, roughly 73% recorded once. The TCR originated in a donor older than 65 with lung adenocarcinoma. The sequenced sample was FFPE lung adenocarcinoma in situ tissue. The rearrangement links TRBV25-1 to TRBJ1-1; D is undetermined. CDR3 DNA: TGTGCCAGCAGTCGGCAGGACCTCACTGAAGCTTTCTTT. Its translation is CASSRQDLTEAFF.